This T cell receptor beta chain stems from a study of Ad26.COV2.S vaccination and SARS-CoV-2 variants (dated by TCRdb to 2020 to 2022). Context from the whole study: Vaccine-arm donors were drawn from COV1001, a multicentre, randomized, double-blind, placebo-controlled phase I-IIa trial of Ad26.COV2.S in healthy adults. Blinding of investigators to trial group allocation was maintained during experiments and outcome assessment. Ad26.COV2.S was administered intramuscularly at 5 x 10^10 or 1 x 10^11 viral particles, either as a single shot or as two shots given 56 days apart. TCRbeta repertoire sequencing served as the tool for gauging how specific and how broad the SARS-CoV-2-reactive T cell receptors were following Ad26.COV2.S vaccination. A total of around 32 samples were included in the TCR-sequenced set, comprising 19 Ad26.COV2.S vaccine recipients, 5 placebo recipients and 8 SARS-CoV-2 convalescent individuals. Trial participants were randomized into five groups of five, in which low-dose or high-dose Ad26.COV2.S was given once or twice, or placebo was given on both occasions.

Taken from cysteine to phenylalanine, the CDR3 has 13 residues. CDR3 DNA is the only sequence kept; it has 39 bases, read in frame from the first base. The junction shows trimming of 0 bases on V and 9 bases on J, plus 9 bases between the germline ends. CDR1 and CDR2, per the germline V gene (reference sequence), are LNHNV and YYDKDF. The immunoSEQ Assay was used to sequence TCRbeta CDR3 regions. After extraction, genomic DNA underwent amplification by bias-controlled multiplex PCR, followed by high-throughput sequencing. Per the original workflow: Collapsing and filtering of sequences were performed to quantify the absolute abundance of each unique TCRbeta CDR3 region. Usable DNA was measured by amplifying reference genes present in all nucleated cells, and TCRbeta template counts were normalized to that usable DNA to estimate T cell fraction. Repertoire TCRs were annotated as SARS-CoV-2-specific when V gene, CDR3 amino acid sequence and J gene were exactly matched to a known reactive TCR set. The reference SARS-CoV-2 TCR set was derived from MIRA and filtered for enrichment in COVID-19-positive ImmuneCODE repertoires, a step that removed public or cross-reactive TCRs. Based on the MIRA antigens, annotated TCRs were further analysed at the level of specific ORF or position within ORF. Breadth was defined as annotated unique rearrangements over total unique productive rearrangements; depth was the summed frequency of those rearrangements. Two-sided Wilcoxon rank-sum tests were used to compare TCR breadth between groups. Not all clones reach the TCRdb copy of this immuneACCESS table, which keeps in-frame sequences only. Checked studies attribute under half of the gap to unresolved V genes and leave the rest unexplained. D and trimming were read from the DNA, whereas the V and J calls and clone size are those reported in that table. This sample has about 400,000 clones in its table, and 75% to 90% of those were observed once. 1.9% of the sample goes to the ten largest clones.

The sample's treatment or condition label, in plain terms: roughly 19 received Ad26.COV2.S at low or high dose, single or two shots; 5 received placebo; per-sample allocation not given. Repertoires of vaccine and placebo recipients were sequenced from samples taken on day 63 after the first injection. Between 29 July and 7 August 2020, Cohort 1b enrolled fewer than 30 adults aged 18-55 years at one site in Boston, USA. Ad26.COV2.S was a replication-incompetent adenovirus type 26 vector that expressed a prefusion-stabilized SARS-CoV-2 spike protein derived from the original Wuhan strain. To note about this clone: This receptor's antigen is unknown. Base qualities are not recorded, but no much larger clone differs from it by a single base.

Study-level results and caveats: The study lacked the statistical power to compare responses across vaccine doses or regimens. Vaccine and placebo recipients had comparable non-spike TCR breadth, which fits with the vaccine containing only spike. Higher spike-specific TCR breadth was observed in Ad26.COV2.S recipients than in placebo recipients (P = 0.0014). It was noted by the authors that total T cell responses may have been underestimated by the TCR breadth and depth analyses. After vaccination, substantial breadth of spike-specific CD8+ and CD4+ T cell responses was reported.

The chain was built from TRBV15 and TRBJ2-1, with the D gene uncertain. The sequence was obtained from a person between 18 and 60 years old who received the Ad26.COV2.S COVID-19 vaccine or a placebo. The sample in question was peripheral blood, obtained in a trial of Ad26.COV2.S vaccine versus placebo. Read as DNA, the sequence is TGTGCCACCAGCAGAGAGGGTCTGGGTGAGCAGTTCTTC. This yields the protein CATSREGLGEQFF.